This TCR beta chain was captured in a study of T cell changes during pregnancy in multiple sclerosis. V lost 5 bases and J lost 5, with 10 bases in between. Germline V gives CDR1 MNHNS, CDR2 SASEGT. The CDR3 is made up of 12 amino acids. Sequencing was performed with immunoSEQ multiplex PCR; in TCRdb, only in-frame clones are kept and a portion is missing. The repertoire holds over 80,000 clones, with less than 95% as singletons. The genes are TRBV6-1 and TRBJ2-7, with D perhaps matching TRBD1 (6 bases). The sample in question was peripheral blood, obtained in the second trimester of pregnancy. This TCR was sampled from a female donor in good health, enrolled as a control in a pregnancy study. CDR3 sequence: CASSLRQDEQYF. Written as DNA, the CDR3 is TGTGCCAGCAGTTTACGACAGGACGAGCAGTACTTC.